This TCR beta chain was identified during a study of T cell responses to AZD1222 COVID-19 vaccine (dated by TCRdb to the early 2020s). Background on the whole study: AZD1222 recipients given second doses at about 4 weeks or at about 12 weeks were pooled, since spike-specific TCR depth and breadth were not found to differ between the two schedules. Trial participants were enrolled by age into subgroups of 18-55, 56-69 and 70-plus years, and roughly 150, 30 and 60 TCR-sequenced participants, respectively, were included in these subgroups. TCR sequencing covered more than 230 trial participants: nearly 210 given two doses of AZD1222 and 26 given two doses of MenACWY control vaccine.

The time point label, as the study defines it: baseline before first vaccination. Vaccinee samples were obtained from the UK trials COV001 and COV002, which included a single-blind randomized controlled phase 2/3 trial of AZD1222 (ChAdOx1 nCoV-19) in healthy adults. For TCRbeta chain sequencing, PBMC samples from trial participants were taken at day 0 and at day 28 after the second dose. As for this clone: Its target antigen remains unknown. Base qualities are missing; no much larger clone stands one base away.

The CDR3 regions of human TCRbeta chains were subjected to immunosequencing. On the authors' methods: TCRs in the repertoires were matched against a reference library of SARS-CoV-2-specific TCRs that had been generated with the MIRA antigen-specificity platform. Breadth was defined as the fraction of unique TCRs that were SARS-CoV-2-associated. Depth was defined as the fraction of total T cells that were SARS-CoV-2-associated. Each spike-specific TCR was assigned to its reactive spike region and to a CD4 or CD8 class using the MIRA data. Log10-transformed breadth and depth values were compared by one-way ANOVA with Sidak's multiple comparisons tests. This is the immuneACCESS table as TCRdb keeps it, with only in-frame sequences that have V and J called. A part of the clones is gone; compared with another copy, unresolved V genes explain less than half, and the rest is unexplained. That table supplies the V and J calls and clone size; D and trimming were determined from the DNA. The sample has around 100,000 clones on record, more than 90% of them singletons. About 1.2% of the sample belongs to the ten largest clones.

CDR1 and CDR2, looked up from the germline V gene, are SNHLY and FYNNEI. For this chain, trimming is 7 bases at the V end and 6 bases at the J end, and the number of junction bases without a gene match is 14. The CDR3, cysteine through phenylalanine, is 15 amino acids long. Only the CDR3 part of the read is kept: 45 bases, read in frame from the first base. General findings and caveats noted by the study authors: Participants were mostly white British and included more females than males, and it was suggested by the authors that clonal diversity may have been underestimated. Conclusions about previously exposed vaccinees are limited because only a handful of AZD1222 recipients were SARS-CoV-2 seropositive at baseline. A significant rise in spike-specific TCR breadth and depth was observed after two AZD1222 doses relative to day 0 and relative to MenACWY recipients. Because no day 14 peak-response samples were available, the repertoires could be characterized only after the peak T cell response. Reportedly, close to half of the unique spike-specific TCRs recognized epitopes lying outside the regions that are mutated in the B.1.351 and B.1.1.7 variants. Vaccine-associated CD4 TCRs spanned the whole spike protein, with dominant responses in regions 160-218 and 743-854. In the small 56-69-year group, the increase in depth fell short of significance, most likely because of low power.

This TCR was recovered from an adult in good health. Specimen: peripheral blood, collected on day 0 of AZD1222 vaccination. The V and J genes are TRBV2 and TRBJ2-7, with TRBD2 matching 8 junction bases. The nucleotide sequence reads TGTGCCAGCACCCTTGGGTCGGGGGGGCCAAGCGAGCAGTACTTC. Its translation reads: CASTLGSGGPSEQYF. Here the CDR3 is joined to the reference TRBV2 and TRBJ2-7 genes, and the full variable domain is: EPEVTQTPSHQVTQMGQEVILRCVPISNHLYFYWYRQILGQKVEFLVSFYNNEISEKSEIFDDQFSVERPDGSNFTLKIRSTKLEDSAMYFCASTLGSGGPSEQYFGPGTRLTVT.